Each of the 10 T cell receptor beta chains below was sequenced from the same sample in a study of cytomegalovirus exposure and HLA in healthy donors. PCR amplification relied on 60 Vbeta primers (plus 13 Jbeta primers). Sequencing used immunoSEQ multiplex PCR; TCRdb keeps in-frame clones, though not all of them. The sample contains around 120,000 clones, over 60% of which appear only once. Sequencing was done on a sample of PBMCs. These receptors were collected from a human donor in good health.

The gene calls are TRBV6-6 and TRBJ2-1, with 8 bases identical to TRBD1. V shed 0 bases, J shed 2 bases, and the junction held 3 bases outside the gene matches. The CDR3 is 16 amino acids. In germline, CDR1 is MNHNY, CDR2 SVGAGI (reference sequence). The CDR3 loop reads CASSYSGQGTYNEQFF. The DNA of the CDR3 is TGTGCCAGCAGTTACTCTGGACAGGGCACCTACAATGAGCAGTTCTTC.

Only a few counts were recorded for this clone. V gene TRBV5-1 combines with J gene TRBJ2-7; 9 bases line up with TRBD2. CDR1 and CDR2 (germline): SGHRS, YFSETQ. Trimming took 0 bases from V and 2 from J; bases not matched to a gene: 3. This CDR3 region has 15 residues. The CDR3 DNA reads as TGCGCCAGCAGCTTGGGGCCTAGCGGGACCTACGAGCAGTACTTC. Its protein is CASSLGPSGTYEQYF.

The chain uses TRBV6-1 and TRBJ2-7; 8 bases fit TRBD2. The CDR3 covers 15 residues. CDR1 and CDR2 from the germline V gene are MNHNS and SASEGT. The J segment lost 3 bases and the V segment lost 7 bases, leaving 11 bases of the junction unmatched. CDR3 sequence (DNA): TGTGCCAGCAAATCCGGGATTAGCGGGAACTACGAGCAGTACTTC. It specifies CASKSGISGNYEQYF.

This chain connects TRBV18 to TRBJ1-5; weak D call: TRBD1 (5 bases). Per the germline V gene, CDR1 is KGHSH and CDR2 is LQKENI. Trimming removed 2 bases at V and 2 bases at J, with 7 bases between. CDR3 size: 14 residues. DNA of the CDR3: TGTGCCAGCTCACCAGGGGCAGGCAATCAGCCCCAGCATTTT. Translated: CASSPGAGNQPQHF.

CDR3 sequence (DNA): TGTGCCATCAGTGGAAGGGGCCCGGTAATGAACACTGAAGCTTTCTTT. Residues: CAISGRGPVMNTEAFF. This rearrangement joins TRBV10-3 to TRBJ1-1, with TRBD1 as a possible D gene (5 bases). V dropped 4 bases and J dropped 0 bases, with 15 bases sitting between them. The CDR3 covers 16 residues. Germline V lookup: CDR1 ENHRY, CDR2 SYGVKD.

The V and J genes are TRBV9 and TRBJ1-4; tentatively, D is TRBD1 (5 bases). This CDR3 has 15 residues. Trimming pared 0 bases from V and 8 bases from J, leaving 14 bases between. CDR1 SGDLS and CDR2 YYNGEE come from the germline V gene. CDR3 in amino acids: CASSVDWGDEEKLFF. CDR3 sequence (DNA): TGTGCCAGCAGCGTAGATTGGGGGGATGAGGAAAAACTGTTTTTT.

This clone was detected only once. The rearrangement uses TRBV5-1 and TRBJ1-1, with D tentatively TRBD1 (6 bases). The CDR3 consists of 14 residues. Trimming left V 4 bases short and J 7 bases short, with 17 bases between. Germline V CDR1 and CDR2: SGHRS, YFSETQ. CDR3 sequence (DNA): TGCGCCAGCAGCGCCGCAGACAGGAAGGGTGAAGCTTTCTTT. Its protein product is CASSAADRKGEAFF.

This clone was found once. The CDR3 loop is CAISEGTSGTGELFF. The DNA for the CDR3 is TGTGCCATCAGTGAGGGGACTAGCGGGACCGGGGAGCTGTTTTTT. The V gene is TRBV10-3, the J gene TRBJ2-2, with 12 bases aligning to TRBD2. After removal of 2 bases from V and 5 bases from J, the junction contained 0 bases not matched to a gene. This CDR3 is built from 15 residues. Looked up from germline, CDR1 is ENHRY and CDR2 is SYGVKD.

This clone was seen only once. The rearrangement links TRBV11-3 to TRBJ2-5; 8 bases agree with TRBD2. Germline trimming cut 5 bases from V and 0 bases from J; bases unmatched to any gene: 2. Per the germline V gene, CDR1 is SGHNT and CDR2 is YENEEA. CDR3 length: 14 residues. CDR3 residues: CASSPGGDQETQYF. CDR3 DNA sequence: TGTGCCAGCAGCCCGGGGGGGGACCAAGAGACCCAGTACTTC.

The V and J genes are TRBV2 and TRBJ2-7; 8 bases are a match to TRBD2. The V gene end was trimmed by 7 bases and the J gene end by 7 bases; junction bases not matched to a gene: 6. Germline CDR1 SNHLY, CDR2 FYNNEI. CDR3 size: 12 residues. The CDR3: CASTGGREEQYF. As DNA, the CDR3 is TGTGCCAGCACGGGGGGGCGAGAGGAGCAGTACTTC.